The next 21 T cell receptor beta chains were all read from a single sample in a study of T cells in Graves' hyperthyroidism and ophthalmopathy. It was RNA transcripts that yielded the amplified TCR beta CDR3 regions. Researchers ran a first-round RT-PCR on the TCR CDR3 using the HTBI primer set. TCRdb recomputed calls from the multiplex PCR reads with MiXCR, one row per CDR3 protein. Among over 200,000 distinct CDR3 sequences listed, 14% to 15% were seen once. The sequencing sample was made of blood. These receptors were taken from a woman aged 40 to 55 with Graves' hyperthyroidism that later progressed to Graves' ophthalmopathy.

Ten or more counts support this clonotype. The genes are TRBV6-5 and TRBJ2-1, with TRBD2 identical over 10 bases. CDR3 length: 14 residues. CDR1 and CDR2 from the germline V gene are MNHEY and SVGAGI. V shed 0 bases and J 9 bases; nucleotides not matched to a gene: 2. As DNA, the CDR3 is TGTGCCAGCAGTTACTCTCTAGCGGGAGTTGAGCAGTTCTTC. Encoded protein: CASSYSLAGVEQFF.

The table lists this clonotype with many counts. The CDR3 sequence is CASSRTDRLAEAFF. CDR3 DNA sequence: TGTGCCAGCTCACGAACCGACAGGTTGGCTGAAGCTTTCTTT. The chain combines TRBV18 with TRBJ1-1, with D maybe TRBD1 (6 bases). V lost 4 bases and J lost 6, with 15 bases in between. Germline CDR1 and CDR2: KGHSH and LQKENI. The CDR3 runs to 14 residues.

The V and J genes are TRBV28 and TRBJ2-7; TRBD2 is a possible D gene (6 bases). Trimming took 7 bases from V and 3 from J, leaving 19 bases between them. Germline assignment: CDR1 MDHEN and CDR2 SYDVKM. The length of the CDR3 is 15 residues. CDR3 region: CASKDSGRGYYEQYF. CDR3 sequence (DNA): TGTGCCAGCAAGGATTCGGGGCGGGGTTACTACGAGCAGTACTTC.

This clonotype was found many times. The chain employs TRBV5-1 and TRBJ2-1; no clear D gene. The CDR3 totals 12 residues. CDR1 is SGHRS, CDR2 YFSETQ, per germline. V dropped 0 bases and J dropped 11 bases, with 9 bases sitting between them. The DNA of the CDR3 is TGCGCCAGCAGCTTGGGAGGATTACAGCAGTTCTTC. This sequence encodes CASSLGGLQQFF.

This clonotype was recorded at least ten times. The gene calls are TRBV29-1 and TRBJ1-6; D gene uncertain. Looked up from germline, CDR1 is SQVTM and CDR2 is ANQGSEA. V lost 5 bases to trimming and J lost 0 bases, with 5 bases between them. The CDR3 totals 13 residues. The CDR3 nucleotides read TGCAGCGTTCGGGGCTCCTATAATTCACCCCTCCACTTT. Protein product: CSVRGSYNSPLHF.

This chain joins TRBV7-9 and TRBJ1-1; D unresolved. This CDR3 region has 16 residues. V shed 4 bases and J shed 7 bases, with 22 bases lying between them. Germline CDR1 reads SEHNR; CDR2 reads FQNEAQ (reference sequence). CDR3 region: CASSSSRYKGHSEAFF. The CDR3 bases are TGTGCCAGCAGCTCCTCCAGGTACAAAGGGCACAGTGAAGCTTTCTTT.

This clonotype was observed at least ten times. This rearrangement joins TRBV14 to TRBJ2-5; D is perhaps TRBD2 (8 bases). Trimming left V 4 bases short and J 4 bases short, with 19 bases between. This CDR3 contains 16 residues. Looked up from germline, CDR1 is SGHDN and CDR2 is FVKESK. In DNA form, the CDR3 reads TGTGCCAGCAGCCTCCCGACGGGAGGGGGCAGAGAGACCCAGTACTTC. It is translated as CASSLPTGGGRETQYF.

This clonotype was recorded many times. This CDR3 is CASSLERDEQYF. The CDR3 coding sequence is TGTGCCAGCAGCTTGGAGAGGGACGAGCAGTACTTC. This chain connects TRBV7-9 to TRBJ2-7; D perhaps matches TRBD2 (5 bases). Germline lookup yields CDR1 SEHNR and CDR2 FQNEAQ (reference sequence). The CDR3 runs 12 residues. V lost 3 bases and J 5 bases, leaving 8 bases between the germline ends.

CDR3 residues: CASSPSLGYTEAFF. The DNA for the CDR3 is TGTGCCAGCAGCCCGTCTCTGGGCTACACTGAAGCTTTCTTT. V gene TRBV12-3 or TRBV12-4 combines with J gene TRBJ1-1; D call uncertain. The CDR3 extends over 14 amino acids. Trimming took off 6 bases at V and 3 bases at J, with 14 bases between the two ends.

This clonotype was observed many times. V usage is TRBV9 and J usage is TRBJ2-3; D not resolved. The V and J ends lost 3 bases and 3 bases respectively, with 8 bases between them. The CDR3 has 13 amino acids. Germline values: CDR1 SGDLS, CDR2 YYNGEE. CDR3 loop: CASSATGTDTQYF. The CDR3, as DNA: TGTGCCAGCAGCGCTACTGGAACAGATACGCAGTATTTT.

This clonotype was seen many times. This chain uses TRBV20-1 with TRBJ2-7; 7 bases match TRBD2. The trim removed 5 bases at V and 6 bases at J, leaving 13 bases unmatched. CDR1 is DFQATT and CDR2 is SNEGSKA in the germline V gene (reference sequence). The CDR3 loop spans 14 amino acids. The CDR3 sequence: CSAAKGAGPREQYF. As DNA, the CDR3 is TGCAGTGCTGCCAAAGGAGCGGGACCCCGCGAGCAGTACTTC.

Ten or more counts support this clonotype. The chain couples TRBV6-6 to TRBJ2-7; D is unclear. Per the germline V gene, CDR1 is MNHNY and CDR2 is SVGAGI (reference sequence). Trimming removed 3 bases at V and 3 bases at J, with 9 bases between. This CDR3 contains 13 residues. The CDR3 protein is CASSYRYSYEQYF. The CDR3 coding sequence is TGTGCCAGCAGTTATCGATACAGCTACGAGCAGTACTTC.

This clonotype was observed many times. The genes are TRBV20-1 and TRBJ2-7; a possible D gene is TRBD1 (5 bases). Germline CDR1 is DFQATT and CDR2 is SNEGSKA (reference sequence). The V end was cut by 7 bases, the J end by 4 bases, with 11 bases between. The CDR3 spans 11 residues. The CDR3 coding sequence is TGCAGTGGCAGGGAAGATTACGAGCAGTACTTC. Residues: CSGREDYEQYF.

CDR3 residues: CASTHLRLVAGFGGEQFF. The DNA of the CDR3 is TGTGCCAGCACCCACCTCCGCTTGGTAGCGGGGTTCGGGGGGGAGCAGTTCTTC. This rearrangement joins TRBV6-1 to TRBJ2-1; 8 nucleotides agree with TRBD2. V gave up 7 bases and J gave up 10 bases; unmatched junction bases: 24. The V gene's germline CDR1 is MNHNS and CDR2 SASEGT. This CDR3 is built from 18 residues.

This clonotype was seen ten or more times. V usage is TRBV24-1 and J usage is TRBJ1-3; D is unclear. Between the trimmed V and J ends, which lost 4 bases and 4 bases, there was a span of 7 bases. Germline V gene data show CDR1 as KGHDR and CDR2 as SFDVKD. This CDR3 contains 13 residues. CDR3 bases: TGTGCCACCAGTGAGCCCCTCGGAAACACCATATATTTT. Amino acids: CATSEPLGNTIYF.

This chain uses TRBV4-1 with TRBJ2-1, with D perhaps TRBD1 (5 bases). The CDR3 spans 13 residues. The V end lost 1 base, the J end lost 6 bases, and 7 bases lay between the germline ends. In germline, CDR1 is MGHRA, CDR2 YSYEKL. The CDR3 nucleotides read TGCGCCAGCAGCCAAGGACAGTTCAATGAGCAGTTCTTC. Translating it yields CASSQGQFNEQFF.

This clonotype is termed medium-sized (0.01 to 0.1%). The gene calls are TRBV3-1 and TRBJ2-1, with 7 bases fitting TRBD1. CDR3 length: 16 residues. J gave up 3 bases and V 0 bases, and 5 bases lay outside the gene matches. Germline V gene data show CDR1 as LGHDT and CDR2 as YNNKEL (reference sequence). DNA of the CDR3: TGTGCCAGCAGCCAAGAGATAGGGGACAGCTACAATGAGCAGTTCTTC. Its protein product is CASSQEIGDSYNEQFF.

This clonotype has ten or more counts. CDR3 DNA: TGCAGTGCTACTAAGGGGGCAGCGAGGGACTATGGCTACACCTTC. Protein: CSATKGAARDYGYTF. This rearrangement joins TRBV20-1 to TRBJ1-2, with TRBD1 matching over 7 bases. From germline, CDR1 is DFQATT and CDR2 SNEGSKA (reference sequence). This CDR3 spans 15 amino acids. V lost 4 bases, J lost 3 bases, and 11 bases stayed unmatched.

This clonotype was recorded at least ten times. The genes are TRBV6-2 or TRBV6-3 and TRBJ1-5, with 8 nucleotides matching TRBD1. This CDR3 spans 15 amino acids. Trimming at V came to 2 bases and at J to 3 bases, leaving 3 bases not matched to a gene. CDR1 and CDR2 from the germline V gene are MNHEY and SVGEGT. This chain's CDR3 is CASSYDRGYNQPQHF. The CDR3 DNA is TGTGCCAGCAGTTACGACAGGGGTTACAATCAGCCCCAGCATTTT.

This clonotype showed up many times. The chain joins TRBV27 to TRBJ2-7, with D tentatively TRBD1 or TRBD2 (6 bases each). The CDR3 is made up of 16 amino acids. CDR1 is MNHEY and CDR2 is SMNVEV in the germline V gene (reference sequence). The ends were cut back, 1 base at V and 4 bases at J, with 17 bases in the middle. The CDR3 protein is CASSLFPGAVKYEQYF. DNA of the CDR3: TGTGCCAGCAGTTTATTTCCGGGGGCAGTAAAGTACGAGCAGTACTTC.

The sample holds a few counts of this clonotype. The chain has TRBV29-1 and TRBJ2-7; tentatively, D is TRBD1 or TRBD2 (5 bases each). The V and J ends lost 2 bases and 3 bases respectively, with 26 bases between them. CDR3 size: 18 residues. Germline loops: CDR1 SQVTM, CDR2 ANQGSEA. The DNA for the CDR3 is TGCAGCGTTGAAATATTGGAACAGGATCCCTTACTAGTCTACGAGCAGTACTTC. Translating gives CSVEILEQDPLLVYEQYF.